The 6 T cell receptor beta chains given below trace back to one sample, sequenced in a study of siplizumab effects on memory and regulatory T cells (dated by TCRdb to between 2018 and 2020). The library relied on the immunoSEQ multiplex PCR assay. TCRdb mirrors the immuneACCESS table, restricted to in-frame sequences. Some clones are absent from its copies; in checked studies, under half trace to an unresolved V gene, and the reason for the others is unknown. The sample contains 85,000 to 120,000 clones, about 93% of them found a single time. The ten most abundant clones make up approximately 1.2% of the sample. Sequencing used CD4+ T cells sorted from blood. These receptors originate from a human donor in good health.

This clone was observed once. The chain links TRBV27 to TRBJ1-2; possible D gene TRBD1, 6 bases. This CDR3 is 14 amino acids long. Trimming shortened V by 1 base and J by 6 bases, and 12 bases separated the two germline ends. Germline V gene lookup returns CDR1 MNHEY and CDR2 SMNVEV (reference sequence). The CDR3 nucleotides read TGTGCCAGCAGTTTATTGGGGGGGCGGAATGGCTACACCTTC. Translated, it gives CASSLLGGRNGYTF.

A single count supports this clone. The gene calls are TRBV11-3 and TRBJ1-1, with 8 bases aligning to TRBD1. CDR1 is SGHNT and CDR2 is YENEEA in the germline V gene. J gave up 4 bases and V 5 bases, and 3 bases lay outside the gene matches. The CDR3 contains 13 residues. The CDR3 sequence is CASSRTGGTEAFF. The CDR3 region has the DNA TGTGCCAGCAGCCGCACAGGGGGCACTGAAGCTTTCTTT.

J is TRBJ2-2 and V is TRBV7-9; the D is unclear. Germline V gives CDR1 SEHNR, CDR2 FQNEAQ (reference sequence). The CDR3 totals 13 residues. V lost 4 bases and J lost 9, with 12 bases in between. CDR3 in DNA: TGTGCCAGCAGCTCCCTAGTAACCAGGGAGCTGTTTTTT. This codes for CASSSLVTRELFF. The full variable domain, its missing parts supplied by reference TRBV7-9 and TRBJ2-2, is DTGVSQNPRHKITKRGQNVTFRCDPISEHNRLYWYRQTLGQGPEFLTYFQNEAQLEKSRLLSDRFSAERPKGSFSTLEIQRTEQGDSAMYLCASSSLVTRELFFGEGSRLTVL.

This chain links TRBV5-1 with TRBJ2-1; no firm D call. This CDR3 is built from 11 residues. Per the germline V gene, CDR1 is SGHRS and CDR2 is YFSETQ. Between the trimmed V and J ends, which lost 0 bases and 10 bases, there was a span of 5 bases. In DNA form, the CDR3 reads TGCGCCAGCAGCTTGGTCGAGGAGCAGTTCTTC. Its protein is CASSLVEEQFF. The complete variable domain, with remaining parts taken from reference TRBV5-1 and TRBJ2-1, reads KAGVTQTPRYLIKTRGQQVTLSCSPISGHRSVSWYQQTPGQGLQFLFEYFSETQRNKGNFPGRFSGRQFSNSRSEMNVSTLELGDSALYLCASSLVEEQFFGPGTRLTVL.

V and J are TRBV4-1 and TRBJ2-7; unclear D gene. The CDR3 sequence is 13 residues long. CDR1 MGHRA and CDR2 YSYEKL come from the germline V gene. The V gene lost 4 bases and the J gene lost 2 bases, with 9 bases spanning the gap. The chain's CDR3 is CASSRSSTYEQYF. In DNA form, the CDR3 reads TGCGCCAGCAGCCGTTCCTCCACCTACGAGCAGTACTTC.

The V gene is TRBV18, the J gene TRBJ1-2; D not resolved. V gave up 3 bases and J gave up 8 bases, with 25 bases separating them. Germline CDR1 and CDR2: KGHSH and LQKENI. The CDR3 totals 17 residues. The CDR3 DNA is TGTGCCAGCTCACCCCTGGATAAGGGAGGAAAAGTCGGAGGCTACACCTTC. Encoded protein: CASSPLDKGGKVGGYTF. The variable domain in full, completed from reference TRBV18 and TRBJ1-2, reads NAGVMQNPRHLVRRRGQEARLRCSPMKGHSHVYWYRQLPEEGLKFMVYLQKENIIDESGMPKERFSAEFPKEGPSILRIQQVVRGDSAAYFCASSPLDKGGKVGGYTFGSGTRLTVV.